These 5 T cell receptor beta chains came from one sample sequenced in a study of blood T cells in healthy people across ages. A J-beta primer mix and a sample-barcoded 5' primer were used in a second PCR of about 7 to 12 cycles. TCRdb independently ran MiXCR on the 5' RACE reads; one entry per CDR3 protein. This sample has some 1.5 million distinct CDR3 sequences, with approximately 43% found just once. Material: blood. The source is a woman in her late teens or twenties in good health.

In this sample, this clonotype turned up a few times. The chain combines TRBV20-1 with TRBJ2-3; no definite D call. The CDR3 length is 16 residues. V was pared by 0 bases and J by 4 bases, with 17 bases between. The germline V gene has CDR1 DFQATT and CDR2 SNEGSKA (reference sequence). CDR3: CSARDPYSPVADTQYF. The CDR3 bases are TGCAGTGCTAGAGATCCTTATTCCCCCGTAGCAGATACGCAGTATTTT.

The chain combines TRBV14 with TRBJ1-5; the D gene is possibly TRBD1 (5 bases). Germline V gene sequence: CDR1 SGHDN, CDR2 FVKESK. The V end was cut by 3 bases, the J end by 5 bases, with 14 bases between. This CDR3 region has 15 residues. CDR3 loop: CASSQWGNQDQPQHF. In DNA, the CDR3 is TGTGCCAGCAGCCAGTGGGGGAATCAAGATCAGCCCCAGCATTTT. Variable domain in full (rest from reference TRBV14 and TRBJ1-5): EAGVTQFPSHSVIEKGQTVTLRCDPISGHDNLYWYRRVMGKEIKFLLHFVKESKQDESGMPNNRFLAERTGGTYSTLKVQPAELEDSGVYFCASSQWGNQDQPQHFGDGTRLSIL.

This clonotype was picked up a small number of times. The J gene is TRBJ2-3, the V gene TRBV27; TRBD1 might be the D (6 bases). The germline gives CDR1 MNHEY, CDR2 SMNVEV (reference sequence). Trimming pared 2 bases from V and 2 bases from J, leaving 14 bases between. The CDR3 is 16 amino acids. The CDR3 DNA sequence: TGTGCCAGCAGTTTAGTCAGGGGCAGGATCACAGATACGCAGTATTTT. Translated: CASSLVRGRITDTQYF.

The CDR3 loop is CASSLVTSGVNEQYF. Here the CDR3 DNA reads TGTGCCAGCAGCTTAGTGACTAGCGGTGTCAATGAGCAGTACTTC. The chain employs TRBV7-9 and TRBJ2-5, with TRBD2 matching 9 bases. Germline loops: CDR1 SEHNR, CDR2 FQNEAQ (reference sequence). The CDR3 covers 15 residues. Trimming took 1 base from V and 11 from J; bases not matched to a gene: 11.

The chain links TRBV5-1 to TRBJ2-4, with D perhaps matching TRBD2 (5 bases). V was shortened by 4 bases and J by 13 bases, with 21 bases between the two germline ends. The CDR3 consists of 14 residues. Per the germline V gene, CDR1 is SGHRS and CDR2 is YFSETQ. As DNA, the CDR3 is TGCGCCAGCAGCACGGAATGGGAGCAGAGAACCCAGTACTTC. Protein: CASSTEWEQRTQYF.